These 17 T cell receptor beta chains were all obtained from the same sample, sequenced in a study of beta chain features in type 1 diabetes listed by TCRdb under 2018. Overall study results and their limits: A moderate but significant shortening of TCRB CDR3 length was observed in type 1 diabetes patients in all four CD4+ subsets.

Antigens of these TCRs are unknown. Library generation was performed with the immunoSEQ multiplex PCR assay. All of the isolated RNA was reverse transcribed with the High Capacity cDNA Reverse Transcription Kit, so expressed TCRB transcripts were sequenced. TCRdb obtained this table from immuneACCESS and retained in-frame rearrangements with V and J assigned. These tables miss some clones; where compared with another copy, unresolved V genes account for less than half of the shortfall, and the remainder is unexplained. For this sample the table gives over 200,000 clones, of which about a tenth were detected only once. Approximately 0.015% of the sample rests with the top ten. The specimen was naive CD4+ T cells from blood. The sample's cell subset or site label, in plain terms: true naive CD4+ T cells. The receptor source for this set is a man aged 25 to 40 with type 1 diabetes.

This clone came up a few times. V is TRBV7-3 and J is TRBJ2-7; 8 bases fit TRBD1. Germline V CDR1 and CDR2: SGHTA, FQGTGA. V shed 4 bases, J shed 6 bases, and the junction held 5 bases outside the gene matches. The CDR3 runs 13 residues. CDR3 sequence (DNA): TGTGCCAGCAGCTCCCGACAGGGGAGCGAGCAGTACTTC. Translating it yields CASSSRQGSEQYF. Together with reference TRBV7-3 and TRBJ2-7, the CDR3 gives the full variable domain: GAGVSQTPSNKVTEKGKYVELRCDPISGHTALYWYRQSLGQGPEFLIYFQGTGAADDSGLPNDRFFAVRPEGSVSTLKIQRTERGDSAVYLCASSSRQGSEQYFGPGTRLTVT.

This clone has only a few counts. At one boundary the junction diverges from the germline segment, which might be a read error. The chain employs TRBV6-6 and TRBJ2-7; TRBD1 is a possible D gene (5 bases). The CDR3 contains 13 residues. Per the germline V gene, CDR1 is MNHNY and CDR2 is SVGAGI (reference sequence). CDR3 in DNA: TGTGCCTGCAGGGCCCCAAGCTCCTACGAGCAGTACTTC. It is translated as CACRAPSSYEQYF.

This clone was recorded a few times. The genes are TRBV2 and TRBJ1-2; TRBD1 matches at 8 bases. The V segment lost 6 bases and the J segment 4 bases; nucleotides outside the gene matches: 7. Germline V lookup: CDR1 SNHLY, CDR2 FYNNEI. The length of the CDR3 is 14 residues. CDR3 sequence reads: CASRWTGSFYGYTF. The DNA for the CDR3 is TGTGCCAGCAGATGGACAGGGAGTTTCTATGGCTACACCTTC. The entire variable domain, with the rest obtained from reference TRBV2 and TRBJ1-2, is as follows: EPEVTQTPSHQVTQMGQEVILRCVPISNHLYFYWYRQILGQKVEFLVSFYNNEISEKSEIFDDQFSVERPDGSNFTLKIRSTKLEDSAMYFCASRWTGSFYGYTFGSGTRLTVV.

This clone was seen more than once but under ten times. CDR3 coding DNA: TGTGCCAGCAGCTTAGGCACAGGGGGCGGATCAAACATTCAGTACTTC. This encodes CASSLGTGGGSNIQYF. J is TRBJ2-4 and V is TRBV7-2, with 9 bases that match TRBD1. This CDR3 is 16 amino acids long. Germline-derived CDR1 and CDR2 are SGHTA and FQGNSA. With 1 base clipped from V and 6 bases from J, the junction kept 7 bases outside the gene matches.

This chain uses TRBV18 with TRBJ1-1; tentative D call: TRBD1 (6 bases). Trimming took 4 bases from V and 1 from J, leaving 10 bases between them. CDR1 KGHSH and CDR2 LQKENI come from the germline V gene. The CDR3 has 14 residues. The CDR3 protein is CASSLRTENTEAFF. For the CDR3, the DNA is TGTGCCAGCTCACTACGGACAGAGAACACTGAAGCTTTCTTT.

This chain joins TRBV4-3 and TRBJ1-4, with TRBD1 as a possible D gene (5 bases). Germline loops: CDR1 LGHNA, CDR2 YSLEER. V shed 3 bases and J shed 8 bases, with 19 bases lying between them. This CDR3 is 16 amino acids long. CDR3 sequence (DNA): TGCGCCAGCAGCCATGACCGGGGCGTCGGGGGGGAAAAACTGTTTTTT. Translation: CASSHDRGVGGEKLFF.

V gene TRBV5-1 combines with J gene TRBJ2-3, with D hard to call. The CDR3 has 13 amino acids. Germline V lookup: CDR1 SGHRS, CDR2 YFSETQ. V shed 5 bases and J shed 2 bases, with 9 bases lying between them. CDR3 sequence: CASRIEATDTQYF. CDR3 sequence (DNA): TGCGCCAGCAGGATCGAAGCCACAGATACGCAGTATTTT.

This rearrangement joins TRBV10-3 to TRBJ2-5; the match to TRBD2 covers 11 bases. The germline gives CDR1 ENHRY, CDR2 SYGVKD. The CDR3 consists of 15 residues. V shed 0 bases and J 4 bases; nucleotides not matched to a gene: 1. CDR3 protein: CAISESGTSGETQYF. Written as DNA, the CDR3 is TGTGCCATCAGTGAGTCCGGGACTAGCGGAGAGACCCAGTACTTC.

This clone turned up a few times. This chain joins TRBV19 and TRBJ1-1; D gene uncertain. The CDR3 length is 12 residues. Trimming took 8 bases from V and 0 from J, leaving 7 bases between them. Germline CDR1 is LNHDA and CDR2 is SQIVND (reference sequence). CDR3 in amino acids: CASGRVNTEAFF. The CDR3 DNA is TGTGCCAGTGGGCGTGTGAACACTGAAGCTTTCTTT. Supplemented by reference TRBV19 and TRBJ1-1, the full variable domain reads DGGITQSPKYLFRKEGQNVTLSCEQNLNHDAMYWYRQDPGQGLRLIYYSQIVNDFQKGDIAEGYSVSREKKESFPLTVTSAQKNPTAFYLCASGRVNTEAFFGQGTRLTVV.

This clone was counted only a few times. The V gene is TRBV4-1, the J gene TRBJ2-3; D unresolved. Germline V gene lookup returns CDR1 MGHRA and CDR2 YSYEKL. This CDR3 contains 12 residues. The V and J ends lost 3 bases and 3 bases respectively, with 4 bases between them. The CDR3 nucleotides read TGCGCCAGCAGCCACCGTACAGATACGCAGTATTTT. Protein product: CASSHRTDTQYF.

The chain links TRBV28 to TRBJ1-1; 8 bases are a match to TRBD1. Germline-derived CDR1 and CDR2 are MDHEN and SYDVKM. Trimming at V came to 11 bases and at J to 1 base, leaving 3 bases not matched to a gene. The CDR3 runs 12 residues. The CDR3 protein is CAGGQGNTEAFF. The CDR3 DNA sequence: TGTGCCGGTGGACAGGGGAACACTGAAGCTTTCTTT. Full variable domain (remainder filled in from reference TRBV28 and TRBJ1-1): DVKVTQSSRYLVKRTGEKVFLECVQDMDHENMFWYRQDPGLGLRLIYFSYDVKMKEKGDIPEGYSVSREKKERFSLILESASTNQTSMYLCAGGQGNTEAFFGQGTRLTVV.

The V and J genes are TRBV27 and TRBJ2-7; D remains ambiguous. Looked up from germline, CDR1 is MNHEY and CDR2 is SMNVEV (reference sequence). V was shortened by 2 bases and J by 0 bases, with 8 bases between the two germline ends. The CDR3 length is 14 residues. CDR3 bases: TGTGCCAGCAGTTTACGCGCCGGCTCCTACGAGCAGTACTTC. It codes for CASSLRAGSYEQYF.

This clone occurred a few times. The CDR3 loop is CAWSVRNNQPQHF. CDR3 nucleotide sequence: TGTGCCTGGAGTGTGCGGAACAATCAGCCCCAGCATTTT. The chain couples TRBV30 to TRBJ1-5; D is ambiguous. CDR1 is GTSNPN, CDR2 SVGIG, per germline (reference sequence). This CDR3 is built from 13 residues. Trimming cost V 0 bases and J 3 bases, with 6 bases left between them.

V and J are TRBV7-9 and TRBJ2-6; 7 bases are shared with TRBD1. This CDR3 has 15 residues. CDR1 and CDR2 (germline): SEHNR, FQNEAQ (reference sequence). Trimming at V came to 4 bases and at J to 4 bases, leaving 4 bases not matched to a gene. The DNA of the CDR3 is TGTGCCAGCAGCTGGACAGGATCCGGGGCCAACGTCCTGACTTTC. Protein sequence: CASSWTGSGANVLTF.

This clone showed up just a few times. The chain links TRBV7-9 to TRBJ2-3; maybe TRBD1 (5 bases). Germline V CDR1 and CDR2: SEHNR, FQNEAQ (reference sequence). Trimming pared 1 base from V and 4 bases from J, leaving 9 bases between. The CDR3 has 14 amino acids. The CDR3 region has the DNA TGTGCCAGCAGCTTAGGGGGCAGCTCAGATACGCAGTATTTT. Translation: CASSLGGSSDTQYF.

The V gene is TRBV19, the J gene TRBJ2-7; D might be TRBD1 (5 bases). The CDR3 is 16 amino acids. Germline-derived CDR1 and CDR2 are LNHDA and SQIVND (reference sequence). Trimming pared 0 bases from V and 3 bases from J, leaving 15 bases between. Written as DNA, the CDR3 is TGTGCCAGTAGTATAGACCACGCAGGGATTTACTACGAGCAGTACTTC. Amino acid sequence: CASSIDHAGIYYEQYF.

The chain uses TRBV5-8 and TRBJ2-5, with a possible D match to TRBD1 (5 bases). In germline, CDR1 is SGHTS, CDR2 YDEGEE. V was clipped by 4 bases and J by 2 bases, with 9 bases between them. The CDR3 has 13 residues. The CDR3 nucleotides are TGTGCCAGCAGCACCCGGACACAAGAGACCCAGTACTTC. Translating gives CASSTRTQETQYF.